A single sample gave rise to the 8 T cell receptor beta chains below, sequenced in a study of cytomegalovirus exposure and HLA in healthy donors. The PCR used 60 Vbeta and 13 Jbeta primers. The protocol was immunoSEQ multiplex PCR, while the TCRdb copy is restricted to in-frame clones and leaves out a portion. Counted here are some 150,000 clones, more than 75% occurring once; the ten biggest clones make up roughly 12%. Input material: PBMCs. These receptors came from a man aged 30 to 45 in good health and CMV-seropositive.

The chain carries TRBV30 and TRBJ2-1, with a weak D call TRBD2 (5 bases). Trimming stripped 3 bases from V and 0 bases from J, with 15 bases between. Germline V gene lookup returns CDR1 GTSNPN and CDR2 SVGIG (reference sequence). The CDR3 is 16 amino acids. CDR3 nucleotide sequence: TGTGCCTGGAGAGGAGGTCGGCGCAGCTCCTACAATGAGCAGTTCTTC. This sequence encodes CAWRGGRRSSYNEQFF.

This rearrangement joins TRBV4-1 to TRBJ1-5; TRBD1 matches 7 bases. CDR3 length equals 15 residues. After removal of 1 base from V and 9 bases from J, the junction contained 9 bases not matched to a gene. Per germline, CDR1 MGHRA and CDR2 YSYEKL. The CDR3 protein is CASSQALTGRWPQHF. The CDR3 DNA reads TGCGCCAGCAGCCAAGCCCTGACAGGGAGGTGGCCCCAGCATTTT.

This chain's CDR3 is CASSLGDRNTEAFF. The CDR3 bases are TGTGCCAGCAGCTTGGGGGACAGGAACACTGAAGCTTTCTTT. This rearrangement joins TRBV5-6 to TRBJ1-1; 7 bases are a match to TRBD1. CDR3 length: 14 residues. J lost 1 base, V lost 0 bases, and 0 bases had no gene match. CDR1 is SGHDT and CDR2 is YYEEEE in the germline V gene. Drawing the rest from reference TRBV5-6 and TRBJ1-1, the complete variable domain is DAGVTQSPTHLIKTRGQQVTLRCSPKSGHDTVSWYQQALGQGPQFIFQYYEEEERQRGNFPDRFSGHQFPNYSSELNVNALLLGDSALYLCASSLGDRNTEAFFGQGTRLTVV.

The chain has TRBV25-1 and TRBJ2-1, with TRBD2 matching over 11 bases. The CDR3 totals 14 residues. Germline lookup yields CDR1 MGHDK and CDR2 SYGVNS. J was trimmed by 7 bases and V by 7 bases; bases with no gene match: 6. As DNA, the CDR3 is TGTGCCAGCACCTTAGCGGGAGGGTCAAATGAGCAGTTCTTC. The encoded protein is CASTLAGGSNEQFF.

The rearrangement joins TRBV6-1 to TRBJ2-7; D may be TRBD1 (6 bases). Trimming stripped 3 bases from V and 5 bases from J, with 14 bases between. The germline V gene encodes CDR1 MNHNS and CDR2 SASEGT. This CDR3 region has 14 residues. CDR3 bases: TGTGCCAGCAGTGAGTACAGGGATTCGAACGAGCAGTACTTC. It translates to CASSEYRDSNEQYF.

The table lists this clone with a few counts. This sequence joins TRBV7-9 and TRBJ2-7, with 9 bases fitting TRBD2. Germline V CDR1 and CDR2: SEHNR, FQNEAQ (reference sequence). The ends lost 5 bases at V and 3 bases at J; junction bases unmatched: 5. The CDR3 length is 14 residues. The chain's CDR3 is CASSRVAGDYEQYF. The CDR3 coding sequence is TGTGCCAGCAGCCGCGTAGCGGGAGACTACGAGCAGTACTTC.

The gene calls are TRBV29-1 and TRBJ2-7; D is uncertain. The CDR3 is 11 residues long. Deletions cut 5 bases from V and 2 bases from J, with 7 bases between. The germline V gene has CDR1 SQVTM and CDR2 ANQGSEA. The CDR3 region has the DNA TGCAGCGTTTTGGCTCCCTACGAGCAGTACTTC. Residues: CSVLAPYEQYF.

The chain links TRBV5-1 to TRBJ2-6, with 9 nucleotides matching TRBD1. The CDR3 runs to 18 residues. The trim removed 0 bases at V and 1 base at J, leaving 5 bases unmatched. CDR1 is SGHRS and CDR2 is YFSETQ in the germline V gene. CDR3 loop: CASSLVGQGVSGANVLTF. For the CDR3, the DNA is TGCGCCAGCAGCTTGGTGGGACAGGGTGTTTCTGGGGCCAACGTCCTGACTTTC. Full variable domain (outside the CDR3, taken from reference TRBV5-1 and TRBJ2-6): KAGVTQTPRYLIKTRGQQVTLSCSPISGHRSVSWYQQTPGQGLQFLFEYFSETQRNKGNFPGRFSGRQFSNSRSEMNVSTLELGDSALYLCASSLVGQGVSGANVLTFGAGSRLTVL.